This entry is about one T cell receptor beta chain. Its antigen is not known. These data belong to a study of CD8 T cells in ankylosing spondylitis. Broader study findings: Clones that were linked to disease were CD8+ and were relatively rare in peripheral blood.

Germline CDR1 is KGHDR and CDR2 is SFDVKD. The CDR3 is 15 amino acids. V lost 4 bases and J lost 5; bases outside the gene matches: 6. Construction of TCR beta libraries was performed using quantitative 5'-RACE with molecular barcodes. MiXCR, run by TCRdb on the 5' RACE reads, gives a single entry per CDR3 protein. The sample lists about 240,000 distinct CDR3 sequences; roughly a quarter were seen once. This TCR derives from a male donor with ankylosing spondylitis or in good health (not recorded which). The rearrangement joins TRBV24-1 to TRBJ1-2; 10 nucleotides line up with TRBD1. Sequenced sample: blood, either unsorted or a sorted T cell fraction (not recorded which). The DNA of the CDR3 is TGTGCCACCAGTGACACCGGGACAGGGGCTTATGGCTACACCTTC. It is translated as CATSDTGTGAYGYTF.